The rows below give T cell receptor beta chains drawn from one sample of a study of blood T cell repertoires in COVID-19. Here immunoSEQ multiplex PCR was the method, and the copy in TCRdb shows in-frame clones only, minus some. The data show 100,000 to 150,000 clones, about 86% seen once. Sequencing was performed on PBMCs or T cells enriched from blood (not recorded which). The receptors shown here come from a man between 40 and 49 years old with acute COVID-19. Both conserved end residues are part of each CDR3. The order of the fields is clone size, V gene, J gene, D gene, CDR3 DNA, CDR3 protein. A D gene is named only where the DNA matches it firmly. Part of the rows lack a size; the others show once, few, many or a class for expanded clones.

clone size: few; V gene: TRBV11-2; J gene: TRBJ2-7; D gene: TRBD2; CDR3 DNA: TGTGCCAGCACCGTGAGGAGCGGGGGGCTTTACGAGCAGTACTTC; CDR3 protein: CASTVRSGGLYEQYF
clone size: once; V gene: TRBV5-1; J gene: TRBJ1-1; D gene: TRBD1; CDR3 DNA: TGCGCCAGCAGCTTGGAGGCAGGGGGTTTGAACACTGAAGCTTTCTTT; CDR3 protein: CASSLEAGGLNTEAFF
clone size: once; V gene: TRBV5-1; J gene: TRBJ2-1; D gene: -; CDR3 DNA: TGCGCCAGCGGCTACGGGACTCCCAATGAGCAGTTCTTC; CDR3 protein: CASGYGTPNEQFF
clone size: -; V gene: TRBV2; J gene: TRBJ1-5; D gene: -; CDR3 DNA: TGTGCCAGCACCCCTTACGGGGAATCCATTGCGCCCCAGCATTTT; CDR3 protein: CASTPYGESIAPQHF
clone size: -; V gene: TRBV29-1; J gene: TRBJ1-2; D gene: -; CDR3 DNA: TGCAGCGTTGAGGGATCGGGAGGCTACACCTTC; CDR3 protein: CSVEGSGGYTF
clone size: once; V gene: TRBV5-1; J gene: TRBJ2-7; D gene: TRBD2; CDR3 DNA: TGCGCCAGCAGCTTTTCTAGCGGGAGTAAGTACGAGCAGTACTTC; CDR3 protein: CASSFSSGSKYEQYF
clone size: -; V gene: TRBV2; J gene: TRBJ1-5; D gene: -; CDR3 DNA: TGTGCCAGCAGTGAATCGCAAGGGAGTCAGCCCCAGCATTTT; CDR3 protein: CASSESQGSQPQHF
clone size: -; V gene: TRBV5-5; J gene: TRBJ1-2; D gene: TRBD1; CDR3 DNA: TGTGCCAGCAGCTCATCGACAGGGTTCGACGGCTACACCTTC; CDR3 protein: CASSSSTGFDGYTF
clone size: -; V gene: TRBV5-1; J gene: TRBJ1-1; D gene: -; CDR3 DNA: TGCGCCAGCAGCTTTTATGGCAGTAACACTGAAGCTTTCTTT; CDR3 protein: CASSFYGSNTEAFF
clone size: once; V gene: TRBV5-1; J gene: TRBJ2-2; D gene: -; CDR3 DNA: TGCGCCAGCAAGGCGGACACGAACACCGGGGAGCTGTTTTTT; CDR3 protein: CASKADTNTGELFF
clone size: once; V gene: TRBV27; J gene: TRBJ2-3; D gene: TRBD2; CDR3 DNA: TGTGCCAGCAGTTTAAAACAACTAGCGGGGACTCGCACAGATACGCAGTATTTT; CDR3 protein: CASSLKQLAGTRTDTQYF
clone size: -; V gene: TRBV18; J gene: TRBJ1-4; D gene: -; CDR3 DNA: TGTGCCAGCACTTTCGGGAGTAATGAAAAACTGTTTTTT; CDR3 protein: CASTFGSNEKLFF
clone size: -; V gene: TRBV19; J gene: TRBJ2-7; D gene: TRBD2; CDR3 DNA: TGTGCCAGTAGGGGACTATCCACAAATGGGGCCTACGAGCAGTACTTC; CDR3 protein: CASRGLSTNGAYEQYF
clone size: -; V gene: TRBV13; J gene: TRBJ1-2; D gene: TRBD1; CDR3 DNA: TGTGCCAGCAGCTTAGGGATGGTCCCGGGACAGGGGGAACGTGGCTACACCTTC; CDR3 protein: CASSLGMVPGQGERGYTF
clone size: -; V gene: TRBV2; J gene: TRBJ1-3; D gene: -; CDR3 DNA: TGTGCCAGCAGTAGGGACACTGGAAACACCATATATTTT; CDR3 protein: CASSRDTGNTIYF
clone size: few; V gene: TRBV11-3; J gene: TRBJ2-1; D gene: -; CDR3 DNA: TGTGCCAGCAGCTTAGGCGAGGATGAGCAGTTCTTC; CDR3 protein: CASSLGEDEQFF
clone size: -; V gene: TRBV6-5; J gene: TRBJ1-3; D gene: -; CDR3 DNA: TGTGCCAGCTCGAATGCGGGAAACACCATATATTTT; CDR3 protein: CASSNAGNTIYF
clone size: -; V gene: TRBV11-2; J gene: TRBJ2-6; D gene: TRBD1; CDR3 DNA: TGTGCCAGCAGCCCTGACAGGGGGCGCGAATCCGGGGCCAACGTCCTGACTTTC; CDR3 protein: CASSPDRGRESGANVLTF
clone size: -; V gene: TRBV6-5; J gene: TRBJ2-1; D gene: -; CDR3 DNA: TGTGCCAGCAGTTACGGCGACAGGAATGAGCAGTTCTTC; CDR3 protein: CASSYGDRNEQFF
clone size: few; V gene: TRBV6-1; J gene: TRBJ2-7; D gene: TRBD1; CDR3 DNA: TGTGCCAGCAGTGTAAGGGGGACAGGGCATTCGTCCTACGAGCAGTACTTC; CDR3 protein: CASSVRGTGHSSYEQYF
clone size: -; V gene: TRBV5-6; J gene: TRBJ1-6; D gene: TRBD1; CDR3 DNA: TGTGCCAGCAGCGACAGGGATTCACCCCTCCACTTT; CDR3 protein: CASSDRDSPLHF
clone size: -; V gene: TRBV14; J gene: TRBJ2-5; D gene: -; CDR3 DNA: TGTGCCAGCAGCAGAATCGACTGGTTAGGGACCCAGTACTTC; CDR3 protein: CASSRIDWLGTQYF
clone size: -; V gene: TRBV24-1; J gene: TRBJ2-3; D gene: -; CDR3 DNA: TGTGCCACCAGTGAGCAGGATACGCAGTATTTT; CDR3 protein: CATSEQDTQYF
clone size: -; V gene: TRBV24-1; J gene: TRBJ2-1; D gene: TRBD1; CDR3 DNA: TGTGCCACCAGCAAAACAGGGGGCGTAAAGCAGTTCTTC; CDR3 protein: CATSKTGGVKQFF
clone size: -; V gene: TRBV4-1; J gene: TRBJ2-5; D gene: TRBD2; CDR3 DNA: TGCGCCAGCAGCCAACTCATGAGCGGGGGGCTACAAGAGACCCAGTACTTC; CDR3 protein: CASSQLMSGGLQETQYF
clone size: -; V gene: TRBV7-9; J gene: TRBJ1-5; D gene: -; CDR3 DNA: TGTGCCAGCAGCTTGGTTAGTGGGGAGATTCAGCCCCAGCATTTT; CDR3 protein: CASSLVSGEIQPQHF
clone size: -; V gene: TRBV9; J gene: TRBJ1-6; D gene: -; CDR3 DNA: TGTGCCAGCAGCGTTGCGGGACGGGAGAATTCACCCCTCCACTTT; CDR3 protein: CASSVAGRENSPLHF
clone size: -; V gene: TRBV5-5; J gene: TRBJ2-7; D gene: -; CDR3 DNA: TGTGCCAGCAGCTTACAGGACGAGCAGTACTTC; CDR3 protein: CASSLQDEQYF
clone size: -; V gene: TRBV27; J gene: TRBJ1-6; D gene: TRBD1; CDR3 DNA: TGTGCCAGCAGTTTATACGACAGGGGTAATTCACCCCTCCACTTT; CDR3 protein: CASSLYDRGNSPLHF
clone size: -; V gene: TRBV2; J gene: TRBJ2-5; D gene: -; CDR3 DNA: TGTGCCGGCAGGGGAGAGGGAGAGACCCAGTACTTC; CDR3 protein: CAGRGEGETQYF
clone size: -; V gene: TRBV2; J gene: TRBJ2-5; D gene: -; CDR3 DNA: TGTGCCAGCAGTGAAGTGGAGGGTACCCAGTACTTC; CDR3 protein: CASSEVEGTQYF
clone size: -; V gene: TRBV11-2; J gene: TRBJ1-5; D gene: -; CDR3 DNA: TGTGCCAGCAGCTTAGCCGTCGGGGAACATCAGCCCCAGCATTTT; CDR3 protein: CASSLAVGEHQPQHF
clone size: -; V gene: TRBV5-4; J gene: TRBJ1-2; D gene: TRBD1; CDR3 DNA: TGTGCCAGCAGCTCTAGCGGGACAGGGGGATTCTATGGCTACACCTTC; CDR3 protein: CASSSSGTGGFYGYTF
clone size: -; V gene: TRBV25-1; J gene: TRBJ2-5; D gene: -; CDR3 DNA: TGTGCCAGCAGTGTAGGGGCACAAGAGACCCAGTACTTC; CDR3 protein: CASSVGAQETQYF
clone size: -; V gene: TRBV10-3; J gene: TRBJ2-3; D gene: TRBD1; CDR3 DNA: TGTGCCGCCAACCCGGGACAGGGCACAGATACGCAGTATTTT; CDR3 protein: CAANPGQGTDTQYF
clone size: -; V gene: TRBV7-3; J gene: TRBJ2-2; D gene: TRBD2; CDR3 DNA: TGTGCCAGCAGCTTGGGACTAGCGGGAGGAGTAGGGGACACCGGGGAGCTGTTTTTT; CDR3 protein: CASSLGLAGGVGDTGELFF
clone size: once; V gene: TRBV14; J gene: TRBJ2-7; D gene: TRBD1; CDR3 DNA: TGTGCCAGCAGCCCGGTCCGGGACAGGGGCTACGAGCAGTACTTC; CDR3 protein: CASSPVRDRGYEQYF
clone size: few; V gene: TRBV19; J gene: TRBJ1-1; D gene: -; CDR3 DNA: TGTGCCAGTGGTCCATCCGGGGGCACTGAAGCTTTCTTT; CDR3 protein: CASGPSGGTEAFF
clone size: -; V gene: TRBV19; J gene: TRBJ2-1; D gene: TRBD2; CDR3 DNA: TGTGCCAGTAGTACGACTAGAGCGGGAGGCAATGAGCAGTTCTTC; CDR3 protein: CASSTTRAGGNEQFF
clone size: -; V gene: TRBV6-5; J gene: TRBJ2-3; D gene: TRBD2; CDR3 DNA: TGTGCCAGCAGTTATAGCGGGAGAAGCACAGATACGCAGTATTTT; CDR3 protein: CASSYSGRSTDTQYF
clone size: -; V gene: TRBV12-3/TRBV12-4; J gene: TRBJ1-3; D gene: TRBD1; CDR3 DNA: TGTGCCAGCAAAACAGGGGAAAACACCATATATTTT; CDR3 protein: CASKTGENTIYF
clone size: -; V gene: TRBV5-1; J gene: TRBJ2-3; D gene: -; CDR3 DNA: TGCGCCAGCAGCTCCGAAGCTAGCACAGATACGCAGTATTTT; CDR3 protein: CASSSEASTDTQYF
clone size: -; V gene: TRBV29-1; J gene: TRBJ1-1; D gene: -; CDR3 DNA: TGCAGCGCCCGGGTGGGCACTGAAGCTTTCTTT; CDR3 protein: CSARVGTEAFF
clone size: -; V gene: TRBV7-9; J gene: TRBJ2-1; D gene: TRBD2; CDR3 DNA: TGTGCCAGCAGCTTTCTAGCGGGAGGGGGAAGCTCCTACAATGAGCAGTTCTTC; CDR3 protein: CASSFLAGGGSSYNEQFF
clone size: -; V gene: TRBV4-1; J gene: TRBJ2-1; D gene: TRBD2; CDR3 DNA: TGCGCCAGCAGCCAAGAACGGGGGACTAGCGATAACGAGCAGTTCTTC; CDR3 protein: CASSQERGTSDNEQFF
clone size: -; V gene: TRBV19; J gene: TRBJ2-7; D gene: TRBD2; CDR3 DNA: TGTGCCAGTAGTGTCTGGACTAGCGGGGGAAGCGAGCAGTACTTC; CDR3 protein: CASSVWTSGGSEQYF
clone size: -; V gene: TRBV2; J gene: TRBJ1-2; D gene: TRBD1; CDR3 DNA: TGTGCCAGCAGTGTAAAAGGGGGCGGTGGCTACACCTTC; CDR3 protein: CASSVKGGGGYTF
clone size: -; V gene: TRBV6-5; J gene: TRBJ2-5; D gene: -; CDR3 DNA: TGTGCCAGCACCTCCCAACCTGAACGGGGGTTCGGGTACTTC; CDR3 protein: CASTSQPERGFGYF
clone size: few; V gene: TRBV5-1; J gene: TRBJ2-7; D gene: TRBD1; CDR3 DNA: TGCGCCAGCAGCTGGACAGGTCGGTGGGACGAGCAGTACTTC; CDR3 protein: CASSWTGRWDEQYF
clone size: -; V gene: TRBV7-9; J gene: TRBJ2-6; D gene: -; CDR3 DNA: TGTGCCAGCAGCTTGGGGGCCTGGCAGACTGGGGCCAACGTCCTGACTTTC; CDR3 protein: CASSLGAWQTGANVLTF
clone size: -; V gene: TRBV29-1; J gene: TRBJ2-5; D gene: -; CDR3 DNA: TGCAGCGCTAGACTGGGGGCTTCAATGGAGACCCAGTACTTC; CDR3 protein: CSARLGASMETQYF
clone size: -; V gene: TRBV5-1; J gene: TRBJ1-1; D gene: -; CDR3 DNA: TGCGCCAGCAGCTTGGCCAGTACAGCGGGAATGAACACTGAAGCTTTCTTT; CDR3 protein: CASSLASTAGMNTEAFF